This entry concerns a single T cell receptor beta chain. Its antigen remains unidentified. 60 Vbeta and 13 Jbeta primers were used in PCR. Using immunoSEQ multiplex PCR, the repertoire was profiled, and TCRdb retains in-frame clones only, with some absent. Across around 140,000 clones, the top ten clones capture around 1.5% of the sample. The entry originates in a study of cytomegalovirus exposure and HLA in healthy donors. Study results and caveats: Most CMV-associated TCR beta chains were later found to appear HLA-restricted.

This CDR3 spans 14 amino acids. The V gene's germline CDR1 is KGHSH and CDR2 LQKENI. V lost 2 bases, J lost 2 bases, and 8 bases lay in between. The sequencing input was PBMCs. This receptor was identified in a woman between 50 and 59 years old in good health and CMV-seronegative. This chain links TRBV18 with TRBJ2-3; no definite D call. In DNA form, the CDR3 reads TGTGCCAGCTCACCATCAGGCCTCACAGATACGCAGTATTTT. It encodes CASSPSGLTDTQYF. Combining the CDR3 with reference TRBV18 and TRBJ2-3 gives the whole variable domain NAGVMQNPRHLVRRRGQEARLRCSPMKGHSHVYWYRQLPEEGLKFMVYLQKENIIDESGMPKERFSAEFPKEGPSILRIQQVVRGDSAAYFCASSPSGLTDTQYFGPGTRLTVL.